The rows below give T cell receptor beta chains drawn from one sample of a study of blood T cell repertoires in COVID-19. Profiling relied on immunoSEQ multiplex PCR, and the TCRdb table lists in-frame clones only, not all of them. Among tens of thousands of clones listed, about 77% were seen once. The sample comprised peripheral blood. These receptors were taken from a man older than 75 with active or convalescent COVID-19. The CDR3 runs from the conserved cysteine through the conserved F or W. The order of the fields is V gene, clone size, J gene, D gene, CDR3 protein, CDR3 DNA. The D gene is left open where the match is weak. Clone size is shown for a subset of rows, as once, few, many or a class of expanded clone.

v_gene: TRBV6-5
abundance: NA
j_gene: TRBJ2-1
d_gene: NA
CDR3aa: CASSYSGGISSNEQFF
CDR3nt: TGTGCCAGCAGTTACTCAGGGGGAATAAGTAGCAATGAGCAGTTCTTC

v_gene: TRBV5-1
abundance: NA
j_gene: TRBJ2-5
d_gene: NA
CDR3aa: CASSKVARGETQYF
CDR3nt: TGCGCCAGCTCCAAGGTCGCTAGGGGAGAGACCCAGTACTTC

v_gene: TRBV18
abundance: NA
j_gene: TRBJ2-2
d_gene: NA
CDR3aa: CASSPQGTTGELFF
CDR3nt: TGTGCCAGCTCACCCCAGGGTACCACCGGGGAGCTGTTTTTT

v_gene: TRBV2
abundance: NA
j_gene: TRBJ2-4
d_gene: TRBD2
CDR3aa: CASSRRGGIAKNIQYF
CDR3nt: TGTGCCAGCAGTCGACGGGGGGGCATAGCCAAAAACATTCAGTACTTC

v_gene: TRBV18
abundance: NA
j_gene: TRBJ1-2
d_gene: TRBD1
CDR3aa: CASSLTRDRDGYTF
CDR3nt: TGTGCCAGCTCACTTACCCGGGACAGGGATGGCTACACCTTC

v_gene: TRBV19
abundance: few
j_gene: TRBJ1-2
d_gene: TRBD1
CDR3aa: CASSTGTGVGGYTF
CDR3nt: TGTGCCAGTAGCACCGGGACAGGTGTAGGAGGCTACACCTTC

v_gene: TRBV5-6
abundance: NA
j_gene: TRBJ2-1
d_gene: TRBD1
CDR3aa: CASSGPGQRGFYNEQFF
CDR3nt: TGTGCCAGCAGTGGTCCGGGACAGAGGGGATTCTACAATGAGCAGTTCTTC

v_gene: TRBV5-1
abundance: few
j_gene: TRBJ1-4
d_gene: TRBD1
CDR3aa: CASSRGQETEKLFF
CDR3nt: TGCGCCAGCAGCCGGGGACAGGAGACGGAAAAACTGTTTTTT

v_gene: TRBV6-5
abundance: few
j_gene: TRBJ2-2
d_gene: TRBD1
CDR3aa: CASSIQGARGELFF
CDR3nt: TGTGCCAGCAGTATACAGGGGGCCCGAGGGGAGCTGTTTTTT

v_gene: TRBV5-1
abundance: NA
j_gene: TRBJ1-1
d_gene: TRBD1
CDR3aa: CASSLDYRGAFF
CDR3nt: TGCGCCAGCAGCTTGGATTACAGGGGGGCTTTCTTT

v_gene: TRBV5-5
abundance: NA
j_gene: TRBJ2-7
d_gene: TRBD1
CDR3aa: CASSFGQGGEQYF
CDR3nt: TGTGCCAGCAGCTTTGGACAGGGAGGCGAGCAGTACTTC

v_gene: TRBV4-1
abundance: NA
j_gene: TRBJ1-2
d_gene: TRBD1
CDR3aa: CASSQERTGINYGYTF
CDR3nt: TGCGCCAGCAGCCAAGAGAGGACAGGGATTAACTATGGCTACACCTTC

v_gene: TRBV19
abundance: NA
j_gene: TRBJ2-7
d_gene: TRBD1
CDR3aa: CASSSTRDSTYEQYF
CDR3nt: TGTGCCAGTAGTTCGACCCGGGACAGTACCTACGAGCAGTACTTC

v_gene: TRBV4-1
abundance: NA
j_gene: TRBJ2-2
d_gene: NA
CDR3aa: CASSHPVGVNTGELFF
CDR3nt: TGCGCCAGCAGCCACCCGGTAGGGGTCAACACCGGGGAGCTGTTTTTT

v_gene: TRBV28
abundance: NA
j_gene: TRBJ1-1
d_gene: NA
CDR3aa: CASSLSRVATEAFF
CDR3nt: TGTGCCAGCAGTTTGTCCAGGGTAGCCACTGAAGCTTTCTTT

v_gene: TRBV6-2/TRBV6-3
abundance: NA
j_gene: TRBJ2-7
d_gene: TRBD1
CDR3aa: CASSYSNYRGYEQYF
CDR3nt: TGTGCCAGCAGTTACTCGAATTACAGGGGTTACGAGCAGTACTTC

v_gene: TRBV9
abundance: once
j_gene: TRBJ1-6
d_gene: NA
CDR3aa: CASSVGAGLSPLHF
CDR3nt: TGTGCCAGCAGCGTAGGCGCAGGGCTTTCACCCCTCCACTTT

v_gene: TRBV4-1
abundance: once
j_gene: TRBJ2-3
d_gene: TRBD2
CDR3aa: CASSLRLAEAGDTQYF
CDR3nt: TGCGCCAGCAGCCTCCGACTAGCGGAGGCAGGAGATACGCAGTATTTT

v_gene: TRBV2
abundance: few
j_gene: TRBJ2-7
d_gene: NA
CDR3aa: CASHRAHEQYF
CDR3nt: TGTGCCAGCCACAGGGCCCACGAGCAGTACTTC

v_gene: TRBV5-5
abundance: NA
j_gene: TRBJ2-7
d_gene: TRBD2
CDR3aa: CASSTGLAGAGEQYF
CDR3nt: TGTGCCAGCAGCACTGGACTAGCGGGGGCGGGGGAGCAGTACTTC

v_gene: TRBV21-1
abundance: NA
j_gene: TRBJ2-7
d_gene: NA
CDR3aa: CASSTPKSGGYEQYF
CDR3nt: TGTGCCAGCAGCACACCAAAGAGCGGAGGCTACGAGCAGTACTTC

v_gene: TRBV11-2
abundance: NA
j_gene: TRBJ1-1
d_gene: TRBD1
CDR3aa: CASSHRGMAFF
CDR3nt: TGTGCCAGCAGCCACAGGGGAATGGCTTTCTTT

v_gene: TRBV6-5
abundance: few
j_gene: TRBJ2-2
d_gene: NA
CDR3aa: CASSRDSNTGELFF
CDR3nt: TGTGCCAGCAGCAGGGACTCAAACACCGGGGAGCTGTTTTTT

v_gene: TRBV9
abundance: NA
j_gene: TRBJ2-1
d_gene: NA
CDR3aa: CASSVAQGEQFF
CDR3nt: TGTGCCAGCAGCGTAGCCCAGGGGGAGCAGTTCTTC

v_gene: TRBV6-2/TRBV6-3
abundance: NA
j_gene: TRBJ2-1
d_gene: TRBD1
CDR3aa: CASSAGTARYNEQFF
CDR3nt: TGTGCCAGCAGCGCCGGGACAGCGAGGTACAATGAGCAGTTCTTC

v_gene: TRBV27
abundance: once
j_gene: TRBJ2-4
d_gene: TRBD1
CDR3aa: CASSLAPGTGSRRNIQYF
CDR3nt: TGTGCCAGCAGTTTAGCCCCCGGGACAGGTTCAAGGAGGAACATTCAGTACTTC

v_gene: TRBV3-1/TRBV3-2
abundance: once
j_gene: TRBJ2-1
d_gene: TRBD2
CDR3aa: CASSSGSLSNEQFF
CDR3nt: TGTGCCAGCAGCAGCGGGAGTCTCAGTAATGAGCAGTTCTTC

v_gene: TRBV7-2
abundance: NA
j_gene: TRBJ2-3
d_gene: TRBD2
CDR3aa: CASSFRREDTQYF
CDR3nt: TGTGCCAGCAGCTTTAGACGGGAGGACACGCAGTATTTT

v_gene: TRBV28
abundance: NA
j_gene: TRBJ2-2
d_gene: TRBD1
CDR3aa: CASSEGQPGELFF
CDR3nt: TGTGCCAGCAGTGAGGGACAGCCCGGGGAGCTGTTTTTT

v_gene: TRBV7-2
abundance: NA
j_gene: TRBJ1-1
d_gene: NA
CDR3aa: CASSPRVSTEAFF
CDR3nt: TGTGCCAGCAGCCCCCGGGTAAGCACTGAAGCTTTCTTT

v_gene: TRBV6-5
abundance: NA
j_gene: TRBJ2-1
d_gene: TRBD2
CDR3aa: CASRLSGSVYNEQFF
CDR3nt: TGTGCCAGCAGACTCAGCGGGAGCGTCTACAATGAGCAGTTCTTC

v_gene: TRBV3-1/TRBV3-2
abundance: NA
j_gene: TRBJ1-6
d_gene: TRBD1
CDR3aa: CASSQVRAGGFSPLHF
CDR3nt: TGTGCCAGCAGCCAAGTTAGGGCAGGGGGCTTTTCACCCCTCCACTTT

v_gene: TRBV7-8
abundance: NA
j_gene: TRBJ2-6
d_gene: TRBD1
CDR3aa: CASSSGTGIRGANVLTF
CDR3nt: TGTGCCAGCAGCTCAGGGACAGGTATACGGGGGGCCAACGTCCTGACTTTC

v_gene: TRBV27
abundance: NA
j_gene: TRBJ1-6
d_gene: NA
CDR3aa: CASSLLSGRDNSPLHF
CDR3nt: TGTGCCAGCAGTTTACTTTCCGGGAGAGATAATTCACCCCTCCACTTT

v_gene: TRBV27
abundance: NA
j_gene: TRBJ1-6
d_gene: TRBD1
CDR3aa: CASSLSQGQGAWSSYNSPLHF
CDR3nt: TGTGCCAGCAGTTTAAGTCAGGGACAGGGGGCCTGGAGCTCCTATAATTCACCCCTCCACTTT

v_gene: TRBV7-2
abundance: NA
j_gene: TRBJ2-7
d_gene: NA
CDR3aa: CASSFPSSYEQYF
CDR3nt: TGTGCCAGCAGCTTTCCTAGCTCCTACGAGCAGTACTTC

v_gene: TRBV9
abundance: NA
j_gene: TRBJ2-4
d_gene: NA
CDR3aa: CASSVEGGFKNIQYF
CDR3nt: TGTGCCAGCAGCGTAGAGGGAGGTTTCAAAAACATTCAGTACTTC

v_gene: TRBV24-1
abundance: NA
j_gene: TRBJ2-2
d_gene: TRBD1
CDR3aa: CATSEDPRGRTNTGELFF
CDR3nt: TGTGCCACCAGTGAGGACCCCAGGGGGCGGACGAACACCGGGGAGCTGTTTTTT

v_gene: TRBV19
abundance: NA
j_gene: TRBJ2-6
d_gene: NA
CDR3aa: CASSIFGGGPYAGANVLTF
CDR3nt: TGTGCCAGTAGTATCTTTGGGGGGGGCCCCTACGCTGGGGCCAACGTCCTGACTTTC

v_gene: TRBV6-4
abundance: NA
j_gene: TRBJ2-5
d_gene: NA
CDR3aa: CASSNSRGETQYF
CDR3nt: TGTGCCAGCAGTAACTCGCGCGGAGAGACCCAGTACTTC

v_gene: TRBV18
abundance: NA
j_gene: TRBJ2-7
d_gene: TRBD1
CDR3aa: CASSRIHRGDEQYF
CDR3nt: TGTGCCAGCTCACGTATCCACAGGGGCGACGAGCAGTACTTC

v_gene: TRBV28
abundance: NA
j_gene: TRBJ2-3
d_gene: NA
CDR3aa: CATSGQGTLSTDTQYF
CDR3nt: TGTGCCACCTCCGGGCAGGGGACCCTTAGCACAGATACGCAGTATTTT

v_gene: TRBV13
abundance: NA
j_gene: TRBJ2-3
d_gene: TRBD2
CDR3aa: CASSRVREGPDTQYF
CDR3nt: TGTGCCAGCAGCCGTGTCCGGGAGGGCCCAGATACGCAGTATTTT

v_gene: TRBV7-9
abundance: NA
j_gene: TRBJ2-5
d_gene: NA
CDR3aa: CASSLASSVKLETQYF
CDR3nt: TGTGCCAGCAGCTTAGCGAGTAGCGTTAAACTTGAGACCCAGTACTTC

v_gene: TRBV10-1
abundance: NA
j_gene: TRBJ2-1
d_gene: NA
CDR3aa: CASSESRRVLRESEQFF
CDR3nt: TGCGCCAGCAGTGAGAGTCGCAGGGTGTTGCGGGAATCTGAGCAGTTCTTC

v_gene: TRBV9
abundance: NA
j_gene: TRBJ2-1
d_gene: TRBD2
CDR3aa: CASSVSASGYNEQFF
CDR3nt: TGTGCCAGCAGCGTCTCGGCTAGCGGCTACAATGAGCAGTTCTTC

v_gene: TRBV28
abundance: NA
j_gene: TRBJ2-1
d_gene: NA
CDR3aa: CASRSLNYNEQFF
CDR3nt: TGTGCCAGCAGGTCACTAAACTACAATGAGCAGTTCTTC

v_gene: TRBV10-3
abundance: NA
j_gene: TRBJ2-3
d_gene: NA
CDR3aa: CAISEGTLMGHTQYF
CDR3nt: TGTGCCATCAGTGAAGGGACACTAATGGGCCATACGCAGTATTTT

v_gene: TRBV19
abundance: NA
j_gene: TRBJ1-1
d_gene: NA
CDR3aa: CASSISARGTEAFF
CDR3nt: TGTGCCAGTAGTATATCCGCCAGGGGCACTGAAGCTTTCTTT

v_gene: TRBV6-5
abundance: NA
j_gene: TRBJ1-1
d_gene: NA
CDR3aa: CASSPGGNRHTEAFF
CDR3nt: TGTGCCAGCAGTCCCGGGGGGAATAGGCACACTGAAGCTTTCTTT

v_gene: TRBV19
abundance: NA
j_gene: TRBJ2-1
d_gene: NA
CDR3aa: CATTSYNEQFF
CDR3nt: TGTGCCACTACTAGTTACAATGAGCAGTTCTTC

v_gene: TRBV12-3/TRBV12-4
abundance: NA
j_gene: TRBJ1-1
d_gene: NA
CDR3aa: CASSLRQGNEAFF
CDR3nt: TGTGCCAGCAGTTTACGTCAGGGAAATGAAGCTTTCTTT

v_gene: TRBV5-6
abundance: once
j_gene: TRBJ2-7
d_gene: TRBD1
CDR3aa: CASRRQGATYEQYF
CDR3nt: TGTGCCAGCAGAAGACAGGGGGCCACCTACGAGCAGTACTTC

v_gene: TRBV9
abundance: NA
j_gene: TRBJ1-1
d_gene: NA
CDR3aa: CASSVEAGLEYTEAFF
CDR3nt: TGTGCCAGCAGCGTAGAGGCAGGGCTCGAGTACACTGAAGCTTTCTTT